The TCR beta chain under discussion was sequenced for a study of graft-versus-host responses after intestinal transplantation (dated by TCRdb to 2020 to 2023). For context, the study as a whole: Recipients received multivisceral, liver-intestinal, or isolated intestinal transplants. Every recipient was given anti-thymocyte globulin induction, followed by 2 to 4 years of maintenance tacrolimus and steroids. Bulk TCR-beta CDR3 sequencing was used to track graft-versus-host and host-versus-graft alloreactive T cell clones in the graft, circulation and bone marrow after intestinal transplantation. Alloreactive clones were identified by sequencing pre-transplant mixed lymphocyte reaction products and comparing them with unstimulated pre-transplant donor and recipient T cells. A cohort of fewer than 25 intestinal transplant recipients, including one retransplant, was enrolled, and 3 patients lacking pretransplant specimens were excluded. A peak of at least 4% donor T cells among recipient peripheral blood mononuclear cells was the definition used for donor T cell macrochimerism. Instead of going to the commercial service, samples from a few later patients were sequenced in-house on an Illumina MiSeq and processed with MiXCR. General study outcomes and caveats: Conclusions were limited by the relatively low number and heterogeneity of intestinal transplant patients. GvH clones were detected in recipient bone marrow, and some of these GvH clones were observed earlier in ileal mucosa or blood, consistent with an intestinal mucosal origin. Early after transplant, peak levels of circulating GvH clones were associated with declines in HvG clones. In the allografts of patients with donor T cell macrochimerism, GvH to HvG T cell clonal ratios were high.

This specimen's time point label, per the study, means: cells obtained before transplantation from donor or recipient. CD3+CD4+ and CD3+CD8+ populations were FACS-sorted from unstimulated pre-transplant donor and recipient cells taken from spleen or lymph nodes. Libraries were built with the immunoSEQ multiplex PCR assay. For most patients, genomic DNA was isolated using the Qiagen DNeasy Blood and Tissue Kit and was shipped frozen to Adaptive Biotechnologies for TCR sequencing. For most patients, genomic DNA was subjected to high-throughput TCR-beta CDR3 sequencing by Adaptive Biotechnologies. The paper's processing steps were these. Adaptive's ImmunoSEQ software supplied the TCR sequencing data for approximately 18 patients, while MiXCR and VDJtools were used to process a few other patients. CD4 versus CD8 sorting errors were corrected by removing sequences found in both subsets at a frequency ratio below 5:1. CDR3 nucleotide sequences shared between donor and recipient were removed because the origin of such sequences could not be assigned. To be classed as alloreactive, a clone needed at least 2-fold expansion over unstimulated cells and a minimum CFSE-low frequency of 0.002% (template counts) or 0.001% (read counts). A clone was considered mappable if detected in the sequenced pre-transplant spleen, lymph node, or MLR CFSE-low populations of the donor or recipient. Cumulative frequency of alloreactive clones was calculated as a percentage of all sequences weighted by copy number. Not all clones reach the TCRdb copy of this immuneACCESS table, which keeps in-frame sequences only. Checked studies attribute under half of the gap to unresolved V genes and leave the rest unexplained. The V and J calls and the clone size are those of that table, but D and trimming were determined from the DNA. This sample comprises around 130,000 clones, around nine tenths of them detected only once. The top ten clones comprise over 0.15% of the sample.

Concerning this clone: It lacks a known antigen. The input lacks base qualities; no much larger clone sits a single base away.

The cysteine opens and the phenylalanine closes a CDR3 of 13 amino acids. The CDR3 DNA has 39 bases and is translated from base 1. The V end gives up 7 bases and the J end 6 bases, leaving 8 bases in the junction not matched to a gene. The CDR1 and CDR2 encoded by the germline V gene are MGHDK and SYGVNS. The TCR sequence derives from a human donor who received an intestinal transplant. The sample here was unstimulated CD4+ T cells sorted from spleen or lymph node cells, taken before intestinal transplant. The sequence joins TRBV25-1 to TRBJ1-2; 7 nucleotides in the junction match TRBD1. CDR3 sequence: CASTPRQGDGYTF. DNA sequence: TGTGCCAGCACTCCCCGACAGGGCGATGGCTACACCTTC.